A single sample gave rise to the 10 T cell receptor beta chains below, sequenced in a study of blood T cell repertoires in COVID-19. Libraries were prepared by immunoSEQ multiplex PCR; TCRdb keeps only in-frame clonotypes and omits some of them. The repertoire holds about 190,000 clones, with around 80% as singletons. What was sequenced was PBMCs or T cells enriched from blood (not recorded which). The receptor source for this set is a woman in her 50s who had recovered from COVID-19.

The genes are TRBV5-4 and TRBJ2-7; D gene unclear. The CDR3 is 11 amino acids. The V end was cut by 5 bases, the J end by 3 bases, with 6 bases between. Germline V gene lookup returns CDR1 SGHNT and CDR2 YYREEE (reference sequence). CDR3 DNA: TGTGCCAGCAGTCGAGACTACGAGCAGTACTTC. It translates to CASSRDYEQYF.

This chain links TRBV28 with TRBJ2-7; tentatively, D is TRBD1 (6 bases). The germline V and J ends were trimmed by 5 bases and 3 bases, with 11 bases remaining between them. CDR1 is MDHEN and CDR2 is SYDVKM in the germline V gene. The CDR3 has 13 amino acids. For the CDR3, the DNA is TGTGCCAGCAGTCTAGGACAGAACTACGAGCAGTACTTC. Encoded protein: CASSLGQNYEQYF.

V gene TRBV10-3 combines with J gene TRBJ2-1; D possibly corresponds to TRBD2 (6 bases). The germline V gene has CDR1 ENHRY and CDR2 SYGVKD. The V end lost 6 bases, the J end lost 0 bases, and 15 bases lay between the germline ends. This CDR3 is built from 16 residues. The CDR3 nucleotides are TGTGCCATCAGGTGGGGGGACCTGAGCTCCTACAATGAGCAGTTCTTC. Translated, it gives CAIRWGDLSSYNEQFF.

V and J are TRBV27 and TRBJ2-3; 8 bases agree with TRBD1. In germline, CDR1 is MNHEY, CDR2 SMNVEV (reference sequence). V gave up 6 bases and J gave up 4 bases; unmatched junction bases: 3. This CDR3 contains 13 residues. CDR3 DNA sequence: TGTGCCAGCAGCAACAGGGGGGCAGATACGCAGTATTTT. Encoded protein: CASSNRGADTQYF.

The gene calls are TRBV2 and TRBJ2-1, with D tentatively TRBD1 (5 bases). Trimming stripped 3 bases from V and 7 bases from J, with 10 bases between. The CDR3 loop spans 13 amino acids. CDR1 and CDR2 from the germline V gene are SNHLY and FYNNEI. CDR3 amino acids: CASSEGLLNEQFF. CDR3 DNA: TGTGCCAGCAGTGAGGGGCTGCTGAATGAGCAGTTCTTC.

This rearrangement joins TRBV7-2 to TRBJ2-3; TRBD2 agrees at 14 bases. Germline V gives CDR1 SGHTA, CDR2 FQGNSA. The CDR3 loop spans 19 amino acids. V shed 4 bases and J 0 bases; nucleotides not matched to a gene: 9. CDR3 coding DNA: TGTGCCAGCAGCTCCCGGACTAGCGGGAGGTATACTAGCACAGATACGCAGTATTTT. It codes for CASSSRTSGRYTSTDTQYF.

The chain carries TRBV12-3 or TRBV12-4 and TRBJ2-7; D is possibly TRBD1 (6 bases). The CDR3 covers 12 residues. The V end was cut by 5 bases, the J end by 4 bases, with 9 bases between. The CDR3 nucleotides read TGTGCCAGCAGTCGGACAGTTTACGAGCAGTACTTC. Translating gives CASSRTVYEQYF.

The chain uses TRBV24-1 and TRBJ2-2, with D possibly matching TRBD1 (5 bases). V dropped 5 bases and J dropped 4 bases, with 13 bases sitting between them. Germline V gives CDR1 KGHDR, CDR2 SFDVKD. The CDR3 loop spans 15 amino acids. The CDR3 protein is CATSGHIQGTGELFF. DNA of the CDR3: TGTGCCACCAGTGGTCATATTCAGGGCACCGGGGAGCTGTTTTTT.

The chain joins TRBV2 to TRBJ1-5; 10 bases are shared with TRBD1. V was clipped by 4 bases and J by 5 bases; unmatched bases: 5. Germline V CDR1 and CDR2: SNHLY, FYNNEI. The CDR3 contains 15 residues. This chain's CDR3 is CASSGQGAAYQPQHF. The CDR3 coding sequence is TGTGCCAGCAGTGGACAGGGGGCGGCCTATCAGCCCCAGCATTTT.

This rearrangement joins TRBV6-5 to TRBJ2-7, with 15 bases identical to TRBD2. In germline, CDR1 is MNHEY, CDR2 SVGAGI. The CDR3 covers 15 residues. The V segment lost 2 bases and the J segment 5 bases; nucleotides outside the gene matches: 1. CDR3 protein: CASSYGTSGRNEQYF. CDR3 DNA sequence: TGTGCCAGCAGTTACGGGACTAGCGGGAGGAACGAGCAGTACTTC.